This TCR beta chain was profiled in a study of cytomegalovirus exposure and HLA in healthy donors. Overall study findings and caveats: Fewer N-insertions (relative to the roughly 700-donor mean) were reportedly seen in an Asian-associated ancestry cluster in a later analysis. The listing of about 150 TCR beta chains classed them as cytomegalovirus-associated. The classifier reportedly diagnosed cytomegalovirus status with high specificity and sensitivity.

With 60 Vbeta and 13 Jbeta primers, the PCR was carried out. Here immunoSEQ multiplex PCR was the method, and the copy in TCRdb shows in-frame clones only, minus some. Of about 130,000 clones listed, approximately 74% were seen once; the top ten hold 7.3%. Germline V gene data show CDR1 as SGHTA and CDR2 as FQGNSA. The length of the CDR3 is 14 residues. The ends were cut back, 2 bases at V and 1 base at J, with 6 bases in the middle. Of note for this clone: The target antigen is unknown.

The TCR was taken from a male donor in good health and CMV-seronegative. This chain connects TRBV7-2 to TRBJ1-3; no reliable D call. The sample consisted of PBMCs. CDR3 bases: TGTGCCAGCAGCTTATCCGTGTCTGGAAACACCATATATTTT. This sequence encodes CASSLSVSGNTIYF.